These T cell receptor beta chains were read from a single sample in a study of radiation and T cells in renal cell carcinoma. Some clones are missing from TCRdb's copy, which holds only in-frame ones; the method was immunoSEQ multiplex PCR. The sample has roughly 130,000 clones; over 75% are singletons. Sequencing used blood, obtained from a patient whose treatment included radiotherapy and nephrectomy. The source of these receptors is a woman in her fifties or sixties with renal cell carcinoma. Both conserved end residues are part of each CDR3. Each record gives: CDR3 DNA, CDR3 protein, CDR3 length, V gene, J gene, clone size, D gene. The D gene is left open where the match is weak. Clone size, where shown, is once, few, many, or a class for clones that have expanded.

TGTGCCAGCAGCTGGACGCCCGGGGGCTACACCTTC	CASSWTPGGYTF	12	TRBV5-6	TRBJ1-2	NA	NA
TGTGCCTGGAGTTATAACAGGGGCTCTGGAAACACCATATATTTT	CAWSYNRGSGNTIYF	15	TRBV30	TRBJ1-3	NA	TRBD1
TGTGCCAGCAGTGAAGTACCGACAGAAAAACAGCATTTT	CASSEVPTEKQHF	13	TRBV2	TRBJ1-5	few	NA
TGCGCCAGCAGCCCGAACCCCCCTAATTCACCCCTCCACTTT	CASSPNPPNSPLHF	14	TRBV5-1	TRBJ1-6	NA	NA
TGTGCCAGTAGTATAGGCGGCCAGGGGCGCGAGACCCAGTACTTC	CASSIGGQGRETQYF	15	TRBV19	TRBJ2-5	NA	NA
TGTGCCAGCTCCTCGGGATACAATGAGCAGTTCTTC	CASSSGYNEQFF	12	TRBV18	TRBJ2-1	NA	NA
TGTGCCAGCAGTGTTTGGGCGAACACCGGGGAGCTGTTTTTT	CASSVWANTGELFF	14	TRBV6-5	TRBJ2-2	NA	NA
TGTGCCAGTAGTATAGGGTACGGCTCCGGGGAGCTGTTTTTT	CASSIGYGSGELFF	14	TRBV19	TRBJ2-2	NA	NA
TGTGCCGCCCAAAGGGACACTGAAGCTTTCTTT	CAAQRDTEAFF	11	TRBV19	TRBJ1-1	NA	NA
TGTGCCAGCAGCAAGCGCCGGGACAGGGCAGGACTGTCACCCCTCCACTTT	CASSKRRDRAGLSPLHF	17	TRBV5-6	TRBJ1-6	NA	TRBD1
TGTGCCAGCAGCTTCCACAGGGCCCAAGAGACCCAGTACTTC	CASSFHRAQETQYF	14	TRBV7-9	TRBJ2-5	NA	NA
TGCAGCGTTGTCCGGGACAGGATTCACTATGGCTACACCTTC	CSVVRDRIHYGYTF	14	TRBV29-1	TRBJ1-2	NA	TRBD1
TGTGCCAGCATTATTGGACAGGGGGGTCGGGGGAATTCACCCCTCCACTTT	CASIIGQGGRGNSPLHF	17	TRBV2	TRBJ1-6	NA	TRBD1
TGTGCCAGCTCACCAGGTCTGGTAAACACTGAAGCTTTCTTT	CASSPGLVNTEAFF	14	TRBV18	TRBJ1-1	few	NA
TGTGCCAGCAGCTTAGCGGGGGGGCCTGAGACCCAGTACTTC	CASSLAGGPETQYF	14	TRBV7-9	TRBJ2-5	NA	NA
TGTGCCAGCAGCTCGGACAGGAAGAACGAGCAGTACTTC	CASSSDRKNEQYF	13	TRBV11-3	TRBJ2-7	NA	TRBD1
TGTGCCAGCAGCTTAGGTGGGGATTCACCCCTCCACTTT	CASSLGGDSPLHF	13	TRBV7-6	TRBJ1-6	NA	NA
TGTGCCAGCAGCCCCCTGGGGTCGAGCTATGGCTACACCTTC	CASSPLGSSYGYTF	14	TRBV11-2	TRBJ1-2	NA	NA
TGTGCCAGCAAAGGACAGCCTGACTATGGCTACACCTTC	CASKGQPDYGYTF	13	TRBV6-5	TRBJ1-2	NA	NA
TGTGCCTGGAGCGTCCTTGGTCAGCCCCAGCATTTT	CAWSVLGQPQHF	12	TRBV30	TRBJ1-5	few	NA
TGTGCCAGCAGTCGGGACCTAGGACGGGTAGGCACCTTC	CASSRDLGRVGTF	13	TRBV2	TRBJ1-2	NA	NA
TGTGCCAGCAGTCCGGGGGACACCGGGGAGCTGTTTTTT	CASSPGDTGELFF	13	TRBV2	TRBJ2-2	NA	NA
TGTGCCAGCAGCTTAGTCGGACTGAATAATTCACCCCTCCACTTT	CASSLVGLNNSPLHF	15	TRBV7-2	TRBJ1-6	NA	NA
TGTGCCAGCAGCTTCACACAAAACACTGAAGCTTTCTTT	CASSFTQNTEAFF	13	TRBV7-3	TRBJ1-1	NA	NA
TGTGCCAGCAGGAAGGGGGGGGCCACCTGGGAGACCCAGTACTTC	CASRKGGATWETQYF	15	TRBV2	TRBJ2-5	NA	NA
TGTGCCAGCAGCCAAGAAGGACGGGGGTTTGACGAGCAGTACTTC	CASSQEGRGFDEQYF	15	TRBV4-2	TRBJ2-7	NA	NA
TGTGCCAGCAGCCAAGATCTTTCGCCGGGTTACTCCTACGAGCAGTACTTC	CASSQDLSPGYSYEQYF	17	TRBV14	TRBJ2-7	NA	NA
TGTGCCAGCAGCCGTGGACGGAGCTCTGGAAACACCATATATTTT	CASSRGRSSGNTIYF	15	TRBV7-2	TRBJ1-3	NA	NA
TGCGCCAGCAGCTTGGAGGCAGGGGCGAGCTCTGGAAACACCATATATTTT	CASSLEAGASSGNTIYF	17	TRBV5-1	TRBJ1-3	NA	NA
TGTGCCACCTTAGCTAGCGGGGAGCGCACAGATACGCAGTATTTT	CATLASGERTDTQYF	15	TRBV10-3	TRBJ2-3	NA	TRBD2
TGTGCTAGCAGCCAAGGACTAGCGGGGGGAGGTACGCAGTATTTT	CASSQGLAGGGTQYF	15	TRBV7-7	TRBJ2-3	NA	TRBD2
TGTGCCAGCAGTCACAGGAGGGACAGGGGAGGATACAATGAGCAGTTCTTC	CASSHRRDRGGYNEQFF	17	TRBV7-9	TRBJ2-1	NA	TRBD1
TGTGCCAGCAGCGATCTACACGGAGAAAAACTGTTTTTT	CASSDLHGEKLFF	13	TRBV7-9	TRBJ1-4	NA	NA
TGTGCCAGCAGTCCTTTCTCAGGGAATGGAAACACCATATATTTT	CASSPFSGNGNTIYF	15	TRBV6-6	TRBJ1-3	NA	NA
TGTGCCACCAGCAGAGGGGAGGGGAGTCAGCCCCAGCATTTT	CATSRGEGSQPQHF	14	TRBV15	TRBJ1-5	NA	NA
TGTGCCACCGAACAGGGGGCCTCCTACGAGCAGTACTTC	CATEQGASYEQYF	13	TRBV10-3	TRBJ2-7	NA	TRBD1
TGCGCCAGCAGCTTGGGGGGGCGTTTCACTGAAGCTTTCTTT	CASSLGGRFTEAFF	14	TRBV5-1	TRBJ1-1	NA	NA
TGTGCCAGCAGCTTAGACAGCCCCACAGATACGCAGTATTTT	CASSLDSPTDTQYF	14	TRBV7-6	TRBJ2-3	NA	NA
TGTGCCAGTAGTCCACTCTCCAGCGGCAGCTCCTACAATGAGCAGTTCTTC	CASSPLSSGSSYNEQFF	17	TRBV19	TRBJ2-1	NA	NA
TGTGCCAGCAGCGGCGGACAGGGCCGCTCTGGGGCCAACGTCCTGACTTTC	CASSGGQGRSGANVLTF	17	TRBV5-4	TRBJ2-6	NA	TRBD1
TGTGCCAGCAGCCCTTTCGAGGGTATGGGGGCGGGTGAGACCCAGTACTTC	CASSPFEGMGAGETQYF	17	TRBV9	TRBJ2-5	NA	NA
TGTGCCAGCAGTTCCCTTGGGACGGGCGAGACTGAAGCTTTCTTT	CASSSLGTGETEAFF	15	TRBV6-5	TRBJ1-1	NA	NA
TGTGCCAGCAGCATAACTAGCGGGGCCCCCGGGACGCAGTATTTT	CASSITSGAPGTQYF	15	TRBV2	TRBJ2-3	NA	TRBD2
TGCGCCAGCAGCTTGAGTGTGAACACTGAAGCTTTCTTT	CASSLSVNTEAFF	13	TRBV5-1	TRBJ1-1	NA	NA
TGTGCCAGCAGAAGAGCAGACAGGGTTAACTATGGCTACACCTTC	CASRRADRVNYGYTF	15	TRBV2	TRBJ1-2	NA	TRBD1
TGTGCCAGCAGCCTCCGGGACTTCGGCTTCGTCGAGCAGTACTTC	CASSLRDFGFVEQYF	15	TRBV9	TRBJ2-7	NA	NA
TGTGCCAGCAGCGTGGGGAGCGGGGGAGGGGTGAAACAGACCCAGTACTTC	CASSVGSGGGVKQTQYF	17	TRBV9	TRBJ2-5	NA	TRBD2
TGTGCCAGCAGCGACCCGGGACTAGCGGGGGGTAATGAGCAGTTCTTC	CASSDPGLAGGNEQFF	16	TRBV6-6	TRBJ2-1	NA	TRBD2
TGTGCCAGCAGCGCCTACCCGGGACTAGGGCAAGAGACCCAGTACTTC	CASSAYPGLGQETQYF	16	TRBV7-8	TRBJ2-5	NA	TRBD2
TGTGCCAGCAGCACCTCGCGCGGGACAGGGTGGAGTCCGTGGAAATGGTACTTC	CASSTSRGTGWSPWKWYF	18	TRBV7-9	TRBJ2-4	NA	TRBD1
TGCGCCAGCAGCTTGGAGGGGGGAATAGGAGAAAAACTGTTTTTT	CASSLEGGIGEKLFF	15	TRBV5-1	TRBJ1-4	NA	NA
TGTGCCAGCTCACCCAACCGGGACAGGTCGTACAATGAGCAGTTCTTC	CASSPNRDRSYNEQFF	16	TRBV18	TRBJ2-1	NA	TRBD1
TGTGCCACCAGCAGAGGGCAGGCAACTAACTATGGCTACACCTTC	CATSRGQATNYGYTF	15	TRBV15	TRBJ1-2	NA	NA
TGTGCCAGTACCCCCCGACTAGCGGGGAATCACAATGAGCAGTTCTTC	CASTPRLAGNHNEQFF	16	TRBV19	TRBJ2-1	NA	TRBD2
TGTGCCAGCAGCGCTACAGGAGCAACTGGAAACACCATATATTTT	CASSATGATGNTIYF	15	TRBV9	TRBJ1-3	NA	NA
TGCGCCAGCAGCTTGGCCGGGGGGACAGGAAACACCATATATTTT	CASSLAGGTGNTIYF	15	TRBV5-1	TRBJ1-3	NA	NA
TGTGCCATATCTGGGGCCAACGTCCTGACTTTC	CAISGANVLTF	11	TRBV6-6	TRBJ2-6	NA	NA
TGTGCCAGCAGCATCGGGACTAGGAACGAGCAGTACTTC	CASSIGTRNEQYF	13	TRBV7-2	TRBJ2-7	once	TRBD2